The 10 T cell receptor beta chains reported below all come from one sample, sequenced in a study of beta chain features in type 1 diabetes. Study-wide findings and caveats: When Type 1 diabetes patients were examined, their TCRB CDR3s proved moderately but significantly shorter in all four CD4+ subsets.

No antigen has been assigned to these receptors. The investigators reverse transcribed all of the isolated RNA, so they sequenced expressed TCRB transcripts. Clones were read by immunoSEQ multiplex PCR, and TCRdb kept only the in-frame ones, dropping some. There are roughly 340,000 clones in the sample; about 13% occur only once, and roughly 0.015% lies in the top ten. Source material: naive CD4+ T cells from blood. The receptor source for this set is a woman aged 18-29 years with type 1 diabetes.

The chain employs TRBV5-1 and TRBJ1-1, with a tentative D call TRBD1 (5 bases). Trimming shortened V by 2 bases and J by 8 bases, and 19 bases separated the two germline ends. The CDR3 sequence is 15 residues long. CDR1 and CDR2 from the germline V gene are SGHRS and YFSETQ. In DNA, the CDR3 is TGCGCCAGCAGCTTTATGACAGTCCCAAAAACCGAAGCTTTCTTT. The encoded protein is CASSFMTVPKTEAFF.

This chain joins TRBV18 and TRBJ1-3; D gene uncertain. Germline CDR1 KGHSH, CDR2 LQKENI. The CDR3 extends over 14 amino acids. Trimming cost V 3 bases and J 3 bases, with 9 bases left between them. CDR3 DNA sequence: TGTGCCAGCTCACCTGGCGGGCTTGGAAACACCATATATTTT. Translated, it gives CASSPGGLGNTIYF.

In this sample, this clone turned up a few times. V usage is TRBV4-3 and J usage is TRBJ2-6; 7 bases are shared with TRBD2. J gave up 3 bases and V 4 bases, and 12 bases lay outside the gene matches. The CDR3 runs 18 residues. The V gene's germline CDR1 is LGHNA and CDR2 YSLEER. The chain's CDR3 is CASSRYRRSGGGANVLTF. Here the CDR3 DNA reads TGCGCCAGCAGCCGATACAGGAGGTCGGGGGGTGGGGCCAACGTCCTGACTTTC.

The table lists this clone with a few counts. This chain connects TRBV28 to TRBJ2-1, with 13 bases identical to TRBD2. Trimming at V came to 2 bases and at J to 8 bases, leaving 9 bases not matched to a gene. The CDR3 totals 17 residues. The germline V gene encodes CDR1 MDHEN and CDR2 SYDVKM. As DNA, the CDR3 is TGTGCCAGCAGTTTAGGTGAGGGACTAGCGGGAAACTATGAGCAGTTCTTC. Encoded protein: CASSLGEGLAGNYEQFF.

In this sample, this clone turned up a few times. The rearrangement joins TRBV5-6 to TRBJ2-5; D gene uncertain. The CDR3 covers 12 residues. CDR1 is SGHDT and CDR2 is YYEEEE in the germline V gene. The V end lost 4 bases, the J end lost 5 bases, and 9 bases lay between the germline ends. The CDR3 spells CASSAPRETQYF. The DNA for the CDR3 is TGTGCCAGCAGCGCCCCCCGGGAGACCCAGTACTTC.

CDR3 nucleotide sequence: TGCGCCAGCAGCGGACTAGCGGGAGAAGATACGCAGTATTTT. Its translation is CASSGLAGEDTQYF. The chain recombines TRBV5-1 with TRBJ2-3; 13 bases fit TRBD2. J lost 5 bases, V lost 4 bases, and 1 base had no gene match. This CDR3 region has 14 residues. The germline V gene has CDR1 SGHRS and CDR2 YFSETQ.

Here the CDR3 DNA reads TGTGCCAGCAGCGCGTCCGGGACAGGAGGGTACGAGCAGTACTTC. Translated: CASSASGTGGYEQYF. The chain links TRBV9 to TRBJ2-7, with 8 nucleotides matching TRBD1. Per germline, CDR1 SGDLS and CDR2 YYNGEE. V trimming: 3 bases; J trimming: 4 bases; junction bases outside the gene matches: 9. The CDR3 length is 15 residues.

The V gene is TRBV9, the J gene TRBJ2-5; 8 bases map to TRBD2. Germline CDR1 and CDR2: SGDLS and YYNGEE. Losses at the gene ends were 3 bases for V and 5 bases for J; bases not matched to a gene: 12. This CDR3 region has 16 residues. In DNA form, the CDR3 reads TGTGCCAGCAGCGCCGGGGGGGGACACAACGGGGAGACCCAGTACTTC. Translated: CASSAGGGHNGETQYF.

The rearrangement links TRBV18 to TRBJ1-2; 11 nucleotides line up with TRBD1. The CDR3 contains 15 residues. After removal of 3 bases from V and 6 bases from J, the junction contained 6 bases not matched to a gene. Per germline, CDR1 KGHSH and CDR2 LQKENI. The CDR3, as DNA: TGTGCCAGCTCACCGCTGGACAGGGGGCAGGATGGCTACACCTTC. This sequence encodes CASSPLDRGQDGYTF.

The chain has TRBV27 and TRBJ2-5; D may be TRBD1 (6 bases). V shed 5 bases and J shed 5 bases, with 9 bases lying between them. Germline V CDR1 and CDR2: MNHEY, SMNVEV (reference sequence). This CDR3 is 12 amino acids long. CDR3 in amino acids: CASSLRGETQYF. The DNA of the CDR3 is TGTGCCAGCAGTCTAAGGGGGGAGACCCAGTACTTC.